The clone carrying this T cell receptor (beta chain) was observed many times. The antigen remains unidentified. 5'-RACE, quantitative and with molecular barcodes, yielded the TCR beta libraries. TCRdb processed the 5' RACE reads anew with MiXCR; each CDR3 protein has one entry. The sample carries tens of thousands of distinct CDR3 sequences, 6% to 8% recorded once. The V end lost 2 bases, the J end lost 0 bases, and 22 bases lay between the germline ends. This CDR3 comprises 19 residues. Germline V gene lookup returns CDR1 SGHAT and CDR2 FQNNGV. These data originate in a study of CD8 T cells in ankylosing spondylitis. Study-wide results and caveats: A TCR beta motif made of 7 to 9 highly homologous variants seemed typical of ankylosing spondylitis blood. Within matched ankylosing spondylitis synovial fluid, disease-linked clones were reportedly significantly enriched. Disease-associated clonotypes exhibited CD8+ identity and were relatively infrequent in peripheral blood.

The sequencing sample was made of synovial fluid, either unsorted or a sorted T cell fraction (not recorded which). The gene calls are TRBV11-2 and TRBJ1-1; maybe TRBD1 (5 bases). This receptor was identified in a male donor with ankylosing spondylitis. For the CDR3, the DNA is TGTGCCAGCAGCTTAAGTTTTAAAGTTGGAGGGGTCATGAACACTGAAGCTTTCTTT. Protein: CASSLSFKVGGVMNTEAFF.